This T cell receptor (beta chain) was identified during a study of CXCR3-negative and CXCR3-positive naive CD8 T cells. Study-wide context: The study obtained around 140 million TRB reads, about 1.5 +/- 0.3 million per library.

Per germline, CDR1 SGHTA and CDR2 FQGNSA. This CDR3 is 17 amino acids long. A word on this clonotype: Its target is not known.

Using triplicate sorts, 250,000 to 350,000 cells were collected each time from every CD8+ T cell subset. The study, taken as a whole, reports: Both of the naive subsets showed about the same high diversity, but memory CD8+ cells had much less.

UMI-tagged TRB cDNA libraries were built via 5' RACE. After re-calling the 5' RACE reads, TCRdb lists one entry per CDR3 protein, DNA absent. Recorded for this sample: around 50,000 distinct CDR3 sequences. The chain has TRBV7-2 and TRBJ2-7; the TCRdb call, TRBD1, lacks DNA for checking. The sequenced sample was naive CXCR3- CD8+ T cells from blood. Stated subset: CD45RO-CCR7+CD27+CD95- naive CD8+ T cells lacking CXCR3 (TNR3-). The sequence came from a human donor in good health. Some clones in this sample may be carry-over from other donors' samples. The CDR3 is CASSLSPTGYRDYEQYF. The complete variable domain, with remaining parts taken from reference TRBV7-2 and TRBJ2-7, reads GAGVSQSPSNKVTEKGKDVELRCDPISGHTALYWYRQSLGQGLEFLIYFQGNSAPDKSGLPSDRFSAERTGGSVSTLTIQRTQQEDSAVYLCASSLSPTGYRDYEQYFGPGTRLTVT.